A single T cell receptor beta chain is shown here with its context. The target antigen is unknown. Per germline, CDR1 SGHVS and CDR2 FQNEAQ. The CDR3 runs to 13 residues. These data belong to a study of OX40 agonist ivuxolimab in advanced cancers. Background on the study: Therapy given before enrollment (anti-PD-1, anti-PD-L1 or anti-CTLA-4) was allowed, and over 35% had some.

Findings and limits, study-wide: Also showing low normalized T-cell clonal expansion were some of the nonresponders.

Assay used: immunoSEQ multiplex PCR; TCRdb lists only in-frame clones, some missing. The sample consists of about 20,000 clones, 80% to 90% of them appearing once. The rearrangement uses TRBV7-8 and TRBJ2-5; no clear D gene. TRBJ2-7 matches the DNA end more closely, so the J call is doubtful. The specimen was CD4+ or CD8+ T cells sorted from blood, collected in a trial of the OX40 agonist ivuxolimab. The TCR was taken from an adult with an advanced solid tumor such as melanoma, head and neck, liver or kidney cancer. The CDR3 sequence is CASSTGQTYEQYF. As DNA, the CDR3 is TGTGCCAGCAGCACGGGCCAAACCTACGAGCAGTACTTC.